This T cell receptor (beta chain) was profiled in a study of post-analysis software for immune sequencing data. Presence of unique molecular identifiers characterized the TCR beta cDNA libraries. There were 1 to 10 million T cells, and about half a million cDNA molecules came from them. TCRdb processed the PCR reads anew with MiXCR; each CDR3 protein has one entry. The table has hundreds of thousands of distinct CDR3 sequences, 59% seen once. This CDR3 has 14 residues. The germline CDR1 and CDR2 sequences are MNHEY and SVGEGT. V lost 8 bases, J lost 2 bases, and 14 bases lay in between. Study outcomes and limitations: F measure clustering grouped samples strongly by preparation batch. Patients with multiple sclerosis recorded significantly lower normalized Chao1 diversity than controls, the study found. Five TRBV segments, including TRBV5-6, TRBV5-1 and TRBV20-1, were more frequent in patients than controls.

This clonotype was observed a few times. Its target is not known. The receptor was isolated from a girl aged 2 to 10 with multiple sclerosis. The sample was blood. The gene calls are TRBV6-2 or TRBV6-3 and TRBJ2-3; tentatively, D is TRBD2 (7 bases). CDR3 sequence reads: CASGGAIFTDTQYF. Here the CDR3 DNA reads TGTGCCAGCGGGGGGGCGATCTTCACAGATACGCAGTATTTT.